What follows describes a single T cell receptor (beta chain). Its antigen specificity is not known. No per-base quality is available; no much larger clone lies one base away. These data belong to a study of blood T cell repertoires in COVID-19 (dated by TCRdb to the early 2020s). Study-level background: Collaborator samples came from the United States, Italy and Spain and covered acute and convalescent phases of COVID-19. The samples were drawn from the first 160 participants of the ongoing ImmuneRACE study and from over a thousand subjects provided by 6 global collaborators. The repertoires were released in a freely available public database meant as a resource for research on the immune response to SARS-CoV-2. Where HLA class I and class II types were available, the types were taken from metadata supplied by the sample provider, not from assay-based typing. The prospective study material was composed of cDNA or gDNA derived from T cells, B-cell-depleted T cells, or PBMCs. Subjects who had been exposed to COVID-19, were actively infected with it, or had recovered from it provided the deeply sampled blood TCRbeta repertoires that made up the dataset. Sample metadata almost always included a de-identified subject ID, COVID-19 status, age in years and sex.

The immunoSEQ Assay, a bias-controlled multiplex PCR, was used to amplify TCRbeta CDR3 regions from genomic DNA. Processing in the source paper ran as follows. Within the assay, amplification of reference gene primers was used to estimate how many nucleated cells each sample contained. To quantify the absolute abundance of each unique TCRbeta CDR3 rearrangement, sequence reads were collapsed and filtered. For each sample, productive Simpson clonality was calculated as the square root of Simpson's diversity index across productive rearrangements. The table was pulled from immuneACCESS by TCRdb, which kept in-frame rearrangements only. Such tables lose some clones; where checked, under half of the loss comes from unresolved V genes, and the rest has no known cause. The DNA gave D and trimming, while V, J and clone size come from that table. The sample table contains approximately 390,000 clones; only one count was recorded for just under 90% of them. The ten largest clones capture roughly 10% of the sample.

Participants in the prospective study were enrolled through a virtual design, were aged roughly 18 to 90 years, and lived in roughly 24 United States geographic areas. In the prospective study, cohorts were assigned on the basis of participant-reported clinical history obtained from a screening survey and a study questionnaire. For ImmuneRACE Cohort 3, a participant was defined as recovered based on two consecutive negative NP/OP PCR tests, clearance by a healthcare professional, or resolution of symptoms. In the prospective study, whole blood, serum and a nasopharyngeal or oropharyngeal swab were collected from each participant by mobile phlebotomists. Over an approximately 2-month period, participants in the prospective study had the option of providing additional blood draws and questionnaires. Before DNA extraction, blood samples from the prospective study were shipped at room temperature or frozen.

What the work shows at the level of the full study, not this receptor alone: The quantity of clinical and demographic metadata differed by source and by participant and was supplied without curation.

Cut back by 2 bases and 2 bases, the V and J ends lie 17 bases apart. The germline V gene (reference sequence) specifies SGHKS as CDR1 and YYEKEE as CDR2. From its cysteine to its phenylalanine, the CDR3 spans 17 amino acids. The DNA shown is the 51-base CDR3, in frame from base 1. This sequence was found in a woman in her forties or fifties who had recovered from COVID-19. The sequenced material came from PBMCs or T cells enriched from blood (not recorded which). The rearranged segments are TRBV5-5 and TRBJ2-1; TRBD1 is possibly the D segment (6 matching bases). This receptor has the CDR3 CASSFAIWTATYNEQFF. Read as DNA, the sequence is TGTGCCAGCAGCTTTGCGATCTGGACAGCTACCTACAATGAGCAGTTCTTC.